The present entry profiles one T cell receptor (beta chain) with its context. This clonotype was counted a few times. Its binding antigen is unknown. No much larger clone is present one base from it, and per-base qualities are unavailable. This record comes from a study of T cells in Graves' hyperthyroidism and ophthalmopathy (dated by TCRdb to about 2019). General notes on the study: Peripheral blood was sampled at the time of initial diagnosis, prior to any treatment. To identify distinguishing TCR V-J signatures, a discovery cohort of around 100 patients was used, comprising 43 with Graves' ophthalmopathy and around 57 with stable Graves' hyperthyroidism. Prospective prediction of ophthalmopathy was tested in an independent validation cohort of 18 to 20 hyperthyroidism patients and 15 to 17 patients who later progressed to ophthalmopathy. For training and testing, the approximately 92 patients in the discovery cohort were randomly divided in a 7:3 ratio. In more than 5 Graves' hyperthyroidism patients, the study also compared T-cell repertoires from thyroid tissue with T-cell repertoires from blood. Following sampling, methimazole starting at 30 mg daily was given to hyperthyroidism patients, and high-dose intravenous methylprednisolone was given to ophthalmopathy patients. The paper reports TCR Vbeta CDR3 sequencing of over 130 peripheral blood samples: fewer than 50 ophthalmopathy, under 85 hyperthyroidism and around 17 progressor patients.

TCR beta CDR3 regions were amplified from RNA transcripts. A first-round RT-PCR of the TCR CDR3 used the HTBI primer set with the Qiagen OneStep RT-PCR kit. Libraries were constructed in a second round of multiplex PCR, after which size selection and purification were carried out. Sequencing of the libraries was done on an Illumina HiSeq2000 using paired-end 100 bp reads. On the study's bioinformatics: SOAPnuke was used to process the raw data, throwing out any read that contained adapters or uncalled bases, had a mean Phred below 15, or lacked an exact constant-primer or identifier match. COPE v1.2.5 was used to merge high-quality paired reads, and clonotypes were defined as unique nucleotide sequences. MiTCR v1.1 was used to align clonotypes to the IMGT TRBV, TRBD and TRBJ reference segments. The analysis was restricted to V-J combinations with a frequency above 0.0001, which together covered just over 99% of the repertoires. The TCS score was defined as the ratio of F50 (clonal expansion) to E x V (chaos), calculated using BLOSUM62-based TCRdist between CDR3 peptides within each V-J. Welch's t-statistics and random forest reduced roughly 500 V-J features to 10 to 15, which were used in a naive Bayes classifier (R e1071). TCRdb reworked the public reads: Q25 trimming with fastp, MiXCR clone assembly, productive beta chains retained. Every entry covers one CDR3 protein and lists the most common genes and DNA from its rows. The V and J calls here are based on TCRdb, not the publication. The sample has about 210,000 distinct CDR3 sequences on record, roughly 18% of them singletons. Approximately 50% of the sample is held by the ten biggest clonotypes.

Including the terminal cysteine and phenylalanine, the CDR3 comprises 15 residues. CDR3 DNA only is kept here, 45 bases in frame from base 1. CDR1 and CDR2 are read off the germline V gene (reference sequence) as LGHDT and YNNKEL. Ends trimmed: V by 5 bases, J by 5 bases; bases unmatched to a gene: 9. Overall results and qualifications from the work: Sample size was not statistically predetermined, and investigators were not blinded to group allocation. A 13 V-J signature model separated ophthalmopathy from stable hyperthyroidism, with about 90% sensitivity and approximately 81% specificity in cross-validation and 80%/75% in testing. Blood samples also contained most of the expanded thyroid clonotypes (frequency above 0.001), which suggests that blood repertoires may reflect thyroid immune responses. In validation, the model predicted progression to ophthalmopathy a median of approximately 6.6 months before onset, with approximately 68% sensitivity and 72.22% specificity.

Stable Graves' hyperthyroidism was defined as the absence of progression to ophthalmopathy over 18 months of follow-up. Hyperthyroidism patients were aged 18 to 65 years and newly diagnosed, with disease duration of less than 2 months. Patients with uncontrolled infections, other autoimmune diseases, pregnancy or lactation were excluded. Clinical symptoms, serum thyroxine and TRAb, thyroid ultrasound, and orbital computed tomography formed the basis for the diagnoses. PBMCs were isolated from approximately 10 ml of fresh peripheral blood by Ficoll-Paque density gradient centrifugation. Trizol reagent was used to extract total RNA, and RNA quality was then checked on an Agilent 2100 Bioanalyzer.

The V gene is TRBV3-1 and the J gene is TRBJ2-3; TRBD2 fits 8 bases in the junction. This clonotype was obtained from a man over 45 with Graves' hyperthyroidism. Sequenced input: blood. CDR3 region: CASSYMAGGLDTQYF. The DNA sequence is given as TGTGCCAGCAGCTACATGGCGGGAGGTTTAGATACGCAGTATTTT.